Following are 4 T cell receptor beta chains from one sample sequenced in a study of T-cell memory formation after mild COVID-19 (dated by TCRdb to the early 2020s). Library method: 5' RACE. Sequenced using an Illumina NovaSeq 6000. Using fastp at Q25 and MiXCR, TCRdb reprocessed the public reads and kept productive beta chains. Rows matching on CDR3 protein sequence are summarized as one entry with the most common DNA and genes. In this sample the table shows roughly 120,000 distinct CDR3 sequences, about 17% of which occur a single time. The ten biggest clones cover approximately 15% of the sample. The sample taken for sequencing was PBMCs or a T cell subset sorted from them (not recorded which). Receptors originate from an adult woman who had mild COVID-19 (a few samples of this study predate the infection). The sample titles of this study are shuffled in the database, so cell type and time point are left out; the donor was told from shared clones.

The chain has TRBV19 and TRBJ2-1; 7 bases align to TRBD2. The CDR3 sequence is 16 residues long. CDR1 is LNHDA, CDR2 SQIVND, per germline (reference sequence). V was pared by 6 bases and J by 4 bases, with 12 bases of the junction left unmatched. For the CDR3, the DNA is TGTGCCAGTAGATCGTGGGGAGCGGGGACTTACAATGAGCAGTTCTTC. Translation: CASRSWGAGTYNEQFF.

This chain connects TRBV7-9 to TRBJ2-7; TRBD1 or TRBD2 may be the D gene (6 bases each). Trimming left V 1 base short and J 2 bases short, with 18 bases between. CDR1 and CDR2 from the germline V gene are SEHNR and FQNEAQ (reference sequence). CDR3 length: 17 amino acids. DNA for the CDR3: TGTGCCAGCAGCTTAGGAGGGGGGACCCCGAACCCCTACGAGCAGTACTTC. Its protein product is CASSLGGGTPNPYEQYF.

CDR3 coding DNA: TGCGCCAGCAGCTTTGAGGGGAGCTACGAGCAGTACTTC. Its translation is CASSFEGSYEQYF. The chain uses TRBV5-1 and TRBJ2-7, with D perhaps being TRBD1 or TRBD2 (5 bases each). Germline CDR1 SGHRS, CDR2 YFSETQ. The V gene lost 2 bases and the J gene lost 3 bases, with 9 bases spanning the gap. The CDR3 covers 13 residues.

The table lists this clonotype with many counts. The chain links TRBV12-3 or TRBV12-4 to TRBJ2-5; 7 nucleotides agree with TRBD1. CDR3 length: 13 residues. V trimming: 5 bases; J trimming: 4 bases; junction bases outside the gene matches: 4. In DNA, the CDR3 is TGTGCCAGCAGTCCACAGGGGCCAGAGACCCAGTACTTC. Translation: CASSPQGPETQYF.